A single T cell receptor (beta chain) is shown here with its context. Antigen: not known. This entry comes from a study of glioma-infiltrating T cells after dendritic cell vaccination. Whole-study findings and limits: Survival was not directly related to TCR clonality in these patients.

Time point in this sample: after dendritic cell vaccination, including at tumor progression/relapse. All glioblastoma patients lacked an isocitrate dehydrogenase mutation. The PCR used 60 V beta and 13 J beta primers. The protocol was immunoSEQ multiplex PCR, while the TCRdb copy is restricted to in-frame clones and leaves out a portion. The repertoire consists of under 130,000 clones, with around 90% occurring once and the leading ten covering over 2.5%. This TCR was recovered from a human donor with glioblastoma. This sample comprised blood, obtained after dendritic cell vaccination.

The CDR3 reads CATSREGGAGNQPQHF. CDR3 in DNA: TGTGCCACCAGCAGAGAAGGGGGGGCGGGTAATCAGCCCCAGCATTTT. V and J are TRBV15 and TRBJ1-5; TRBD1 might be the D (6 bases). Germline assignment: CDR1 LNHNV and CDR2 YYDKDF (reference sequence). CDR3 length equals 16 residues. V shed 0 bases and J shed 4 bases, with 13 bases lying between them.